This TCR beta chain came from a study of regulatory T cells in long-lasting Graves disease. Germline V gene data show CDR1 as MDHEN and CDR2 as SYDVKM. Losses at the gene ends were 6 bases for V and 3 bases for J; bases not matched to a gene: 11. The CDR3 runs to 15 residues. Time point here: newly diagnosed GD, antithyroid drugs for less than 3 months. Extracted RNA from PBMCs served as the source of the TCR library. This clonotype was recorded at least ten times. CDR3-region Arm-PCR and iRepertoire HTBI primers produced the TCR beta libraries. TCRdb passed the multiplex PCR reads through MiXCR, listing each CDR3 protein once. The data contain hundreds of thousands of distinct CDR3 sequences, 16% of them singletons. The same data also went into a second study, on T cells in Graves' hyperthyroidism and ophthalmopathy. From that report: Uncontrolled infection, other autoimmune disease, pregnancy or lactation led to exclusion. Clinical symptoms, serum thyroxine, TRAb, thyroid ultrasound and orbital computed tomography established diagnosis.

The chain employs TRBV28 and TRBJ2-7; 7 bases align to TRBD2. The source was peripheral blood mononuclear cells (PBMCs), collected at new diagnosis, from a patient treated with antithyroid drugs. The sequence came from a woman younger than 45 with Graves disease. This chain's CDR3 is CASSSSGTTYYEQYF. The CDR3 DNA is TGTGCCAGCAGCTCCTCCGGGACTACCTACTACGAGCAGTACTTC. The whole variable domain, filled in from reference TRBV28 and TRBJ2-7, reads DVKVTQSSRYLVKRTGEKVFLECVQDMDHENMFWYRQDPGLGLRLIYFSYDVKMKEKGDIPEGYSVSREKKERFSLILESASTNQTSMYLCASSSSGTTYYEQYFGPGTRLTVT.